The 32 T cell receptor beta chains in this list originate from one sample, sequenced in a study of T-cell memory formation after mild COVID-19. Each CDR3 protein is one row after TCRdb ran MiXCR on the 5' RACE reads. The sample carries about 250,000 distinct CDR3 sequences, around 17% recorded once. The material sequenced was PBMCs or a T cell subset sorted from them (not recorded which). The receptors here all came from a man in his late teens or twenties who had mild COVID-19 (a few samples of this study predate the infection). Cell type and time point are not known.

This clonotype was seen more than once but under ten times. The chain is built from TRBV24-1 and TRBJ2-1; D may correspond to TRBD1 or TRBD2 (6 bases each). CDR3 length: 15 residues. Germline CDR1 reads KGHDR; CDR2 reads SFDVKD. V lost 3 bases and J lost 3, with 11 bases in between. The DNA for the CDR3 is TGTGCCACCAGTGATCGGGGGCGGGACTACAATGAGCAGTTCTTC. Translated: CATSDRGRDYNEQFF.

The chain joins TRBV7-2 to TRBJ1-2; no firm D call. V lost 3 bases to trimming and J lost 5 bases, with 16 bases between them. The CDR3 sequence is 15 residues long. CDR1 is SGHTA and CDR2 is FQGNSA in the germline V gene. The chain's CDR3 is CASSFTASGAYGYTF. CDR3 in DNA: TGTGCCAGCAGCTTCACCGCGTCGGGAGCATATGGCTACACCTTC.

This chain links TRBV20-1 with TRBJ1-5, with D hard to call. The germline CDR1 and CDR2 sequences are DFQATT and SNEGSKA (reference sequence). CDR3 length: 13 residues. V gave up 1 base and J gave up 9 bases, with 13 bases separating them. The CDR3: CSARAAESRPQHF. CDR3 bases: TGCAGTGCTAGAGCAGCGGAGTCTCGGCCCCAGCATTTT.

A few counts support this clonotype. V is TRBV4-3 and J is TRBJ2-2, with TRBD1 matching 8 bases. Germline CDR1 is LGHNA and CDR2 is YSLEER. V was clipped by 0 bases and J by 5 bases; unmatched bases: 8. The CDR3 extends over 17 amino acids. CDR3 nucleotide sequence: TGCGCCAGCAGCCAAGAACCAGGGGGCGATGGGACCGGGGAGCTGTTTTTT. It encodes CASSQEPGGDGTGELFF.

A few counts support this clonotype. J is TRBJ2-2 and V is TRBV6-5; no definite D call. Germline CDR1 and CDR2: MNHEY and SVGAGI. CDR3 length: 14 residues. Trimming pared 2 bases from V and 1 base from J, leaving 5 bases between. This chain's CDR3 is CASSYHGNTGELFF. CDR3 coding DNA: TGTGCCAGCAGTTACCACGGGAACACCGGGGAGCTGTTTTTT.

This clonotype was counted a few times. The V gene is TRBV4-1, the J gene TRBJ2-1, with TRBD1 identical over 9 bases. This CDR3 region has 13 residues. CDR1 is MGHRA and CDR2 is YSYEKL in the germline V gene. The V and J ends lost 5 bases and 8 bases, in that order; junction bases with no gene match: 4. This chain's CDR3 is CASSATGGYEQFF. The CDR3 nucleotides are TGCGCCAGCAGCGCGACAGGGGGATATGAGCAGTTCTTC.

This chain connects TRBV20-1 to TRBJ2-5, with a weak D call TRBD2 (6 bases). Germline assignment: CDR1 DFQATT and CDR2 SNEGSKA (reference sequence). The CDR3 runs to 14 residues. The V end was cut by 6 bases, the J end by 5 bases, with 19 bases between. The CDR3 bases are TGCAGTGCCATAGAGACCGCCGGAGGGGAGACCCAGTACTTC. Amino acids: CSAIETAGGETQYF.

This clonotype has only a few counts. Here the CDR3 DNA reads TGCGCCAGCAGCTTATCGGCAGGTTACTACGAGCAGTACTTC. Translation gives CASSLSAGYYEQYF. This chain links TRBV5-1 with TRBJ2-7; D ambiguous. V shed 2 bases and J shed 3 bases, with 12 bases lying between them. Germline-derived CDR1 and CDR2 are SGHRS and YFSETQ. This CDR3 contains 14 residues.

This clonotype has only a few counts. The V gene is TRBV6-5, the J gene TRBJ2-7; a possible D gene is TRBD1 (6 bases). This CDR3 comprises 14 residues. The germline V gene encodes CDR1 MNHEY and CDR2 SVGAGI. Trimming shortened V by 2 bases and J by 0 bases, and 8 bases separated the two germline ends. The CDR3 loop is CASSYEGGSYEQYV. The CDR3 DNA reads TGTGCCAGCAGTTACGAAGGGGGCTCCTACGAGCAGTACGTC.

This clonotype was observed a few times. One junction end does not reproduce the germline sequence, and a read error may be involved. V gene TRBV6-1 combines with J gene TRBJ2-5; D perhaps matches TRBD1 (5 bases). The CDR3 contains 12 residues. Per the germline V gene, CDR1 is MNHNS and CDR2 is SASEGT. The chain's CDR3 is CASSAEQGTQYF. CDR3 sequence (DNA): TGTGCCAGTAGTGCGGAGCAGGGGACCCAGTACTTC.

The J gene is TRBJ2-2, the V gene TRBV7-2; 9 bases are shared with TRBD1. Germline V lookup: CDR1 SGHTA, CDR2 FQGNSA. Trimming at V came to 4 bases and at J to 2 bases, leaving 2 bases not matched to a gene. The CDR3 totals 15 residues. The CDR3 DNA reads TGTGCCAGCAGCTCGGGACAGGGTAACACCGGGGAGCTGTTTTTT. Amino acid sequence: CASSSGQGNTGELFF.

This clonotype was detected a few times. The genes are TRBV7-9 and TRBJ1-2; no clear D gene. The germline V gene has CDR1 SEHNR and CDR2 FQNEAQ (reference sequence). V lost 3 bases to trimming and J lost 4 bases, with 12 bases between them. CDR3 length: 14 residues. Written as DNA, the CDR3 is TGTGCCAGCAGCTTGGTATCACAGATCTATGGCTACACCTTC. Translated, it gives CASSLVSQIYGYTF.

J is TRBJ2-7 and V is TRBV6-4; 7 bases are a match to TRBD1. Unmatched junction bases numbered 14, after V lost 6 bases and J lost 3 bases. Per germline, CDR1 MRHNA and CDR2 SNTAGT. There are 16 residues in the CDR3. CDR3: CASSPGQIKLDYEQYV. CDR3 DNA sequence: TGTGCCAGCAGCCCGGGACAGATTAAATTGGACTACGAGCAGTACGTC.

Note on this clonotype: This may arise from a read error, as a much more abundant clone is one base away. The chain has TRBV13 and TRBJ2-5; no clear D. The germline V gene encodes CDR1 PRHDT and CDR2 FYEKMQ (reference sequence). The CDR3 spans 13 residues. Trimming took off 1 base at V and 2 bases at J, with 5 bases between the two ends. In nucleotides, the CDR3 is TGTGCCAGCAGCTTAGAACAGCAAGAGACCCAGTACTTC. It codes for CASSLEQQETQYF.

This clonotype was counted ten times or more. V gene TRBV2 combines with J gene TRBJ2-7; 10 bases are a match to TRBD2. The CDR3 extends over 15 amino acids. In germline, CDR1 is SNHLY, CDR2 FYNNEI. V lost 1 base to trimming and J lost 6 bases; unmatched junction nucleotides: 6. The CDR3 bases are TGTGCCAGCAGTGAAGACCCAGCGGGGGGGCGCGAGCAGTACTTC. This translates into CASSEDPAGGREQYF.

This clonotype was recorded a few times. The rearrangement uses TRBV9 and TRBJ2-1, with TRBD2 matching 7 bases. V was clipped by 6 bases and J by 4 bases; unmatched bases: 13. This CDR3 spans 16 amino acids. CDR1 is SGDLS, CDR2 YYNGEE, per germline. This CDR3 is CASTTLASGGYNEQFF. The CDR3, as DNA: TGTGCCAGCACCACCCTTGCTAGCGGAGGGTACAATGAGCAGTTCTTC.

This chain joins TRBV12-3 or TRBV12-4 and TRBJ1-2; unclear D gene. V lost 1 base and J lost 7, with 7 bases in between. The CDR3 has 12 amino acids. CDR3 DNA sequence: TGTGCCAGCAGTTTAGGGAATTCTGGCTACACCTTC. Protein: CASSLGNSGYTF.

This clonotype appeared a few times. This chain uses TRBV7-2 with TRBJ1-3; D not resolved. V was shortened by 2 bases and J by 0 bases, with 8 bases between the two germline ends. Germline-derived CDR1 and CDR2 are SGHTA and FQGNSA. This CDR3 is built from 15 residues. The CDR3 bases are TGTGCCAGCAGCTTAACAGCTATCTCTGGAAACACCATATATTTT. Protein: CASSLTAISGNTIYF.

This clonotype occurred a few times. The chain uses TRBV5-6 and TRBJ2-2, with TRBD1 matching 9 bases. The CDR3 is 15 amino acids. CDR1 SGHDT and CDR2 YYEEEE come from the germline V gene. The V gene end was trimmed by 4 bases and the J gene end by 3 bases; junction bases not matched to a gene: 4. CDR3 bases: TGTGCCAGCAGCGGAGACAGGGGGTACACCGGGGAGCTGTTTTTT. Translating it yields CASSGDRGYTGELFF.

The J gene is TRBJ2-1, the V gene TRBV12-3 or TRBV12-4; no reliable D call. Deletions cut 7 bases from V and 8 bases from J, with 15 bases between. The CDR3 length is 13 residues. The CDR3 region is CASTPRGKDEQFF. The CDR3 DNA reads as TGTGCCAGCACCCCCCGTGGGAAGGATGAGCAGTTCTTC.

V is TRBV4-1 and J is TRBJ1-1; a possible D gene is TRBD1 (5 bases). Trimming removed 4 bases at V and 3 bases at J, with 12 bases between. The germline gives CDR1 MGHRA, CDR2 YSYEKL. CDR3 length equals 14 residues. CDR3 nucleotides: TGCGCCAGCAGCCCGGGTCGGGGGTACACTGAAGCTTTCTTT. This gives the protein CASSPGRGYTEAFF.

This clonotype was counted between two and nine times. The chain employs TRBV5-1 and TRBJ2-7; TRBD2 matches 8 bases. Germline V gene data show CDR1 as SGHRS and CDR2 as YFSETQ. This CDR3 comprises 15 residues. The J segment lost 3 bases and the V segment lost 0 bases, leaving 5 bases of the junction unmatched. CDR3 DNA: TGCGCCAGCAGCTTGGGGACTAGCCCGTTCTACGAGCAGTACGTC. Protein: CASSLGTSPFYEQYV.

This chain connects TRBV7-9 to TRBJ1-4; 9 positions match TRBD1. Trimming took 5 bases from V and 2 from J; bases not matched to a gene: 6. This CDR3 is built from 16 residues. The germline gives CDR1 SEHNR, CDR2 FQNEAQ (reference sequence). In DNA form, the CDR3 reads TGTGCCAGCAGCACCGGACAGGGGACCACTAATGAAAAACTGTTTTTT. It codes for CASSTGQGTTNEKLFF.

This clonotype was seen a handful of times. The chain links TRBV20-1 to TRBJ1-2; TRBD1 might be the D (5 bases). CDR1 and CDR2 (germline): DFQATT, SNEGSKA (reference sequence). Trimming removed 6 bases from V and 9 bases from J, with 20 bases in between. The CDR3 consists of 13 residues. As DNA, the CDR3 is TGCAGTGCCCGAGCCCGGGACCGCCGTCGCTACACCTTC. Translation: CSARARDRRRYTF.

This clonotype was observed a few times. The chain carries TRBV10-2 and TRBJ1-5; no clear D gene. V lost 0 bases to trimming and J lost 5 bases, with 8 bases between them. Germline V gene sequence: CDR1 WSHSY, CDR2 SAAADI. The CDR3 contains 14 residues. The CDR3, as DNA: TGCGCCAGCAGTGAGTCGGTTTTTCATCAGCCCCAGCATTTT. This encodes CASSESVFHQPQHF.

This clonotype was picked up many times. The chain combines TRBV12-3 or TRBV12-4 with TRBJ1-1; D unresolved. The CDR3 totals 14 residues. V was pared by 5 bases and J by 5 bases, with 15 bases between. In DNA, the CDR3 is TGTGCCAGCAGTCCCACGGGGATCGGTACTGAAGCTTTCTTT. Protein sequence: CASSPTGIGTEAFF.

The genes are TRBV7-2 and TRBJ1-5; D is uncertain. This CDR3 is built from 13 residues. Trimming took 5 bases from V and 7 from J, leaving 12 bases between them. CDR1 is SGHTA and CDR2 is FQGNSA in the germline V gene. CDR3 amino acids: CASSPLGLQPQHF. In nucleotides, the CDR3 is TGTGCCAGCAGCCCGCTGGGTTTACAGCCCCAGCATTTT.

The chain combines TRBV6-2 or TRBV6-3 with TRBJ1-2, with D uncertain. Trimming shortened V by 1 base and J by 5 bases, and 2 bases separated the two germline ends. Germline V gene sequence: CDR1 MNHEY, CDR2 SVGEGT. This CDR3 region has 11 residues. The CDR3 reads CASSYWYGYTF. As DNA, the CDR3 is TGTGCCAGCAGTTACTGGTATGGCTACACCTTC.

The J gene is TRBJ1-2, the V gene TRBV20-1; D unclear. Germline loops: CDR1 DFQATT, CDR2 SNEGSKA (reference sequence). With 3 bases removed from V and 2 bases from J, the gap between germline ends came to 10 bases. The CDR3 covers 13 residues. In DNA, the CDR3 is TGCAGTGCTAGTTCAGAGGCGAACTATGGCTACACCTTC. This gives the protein CSASSEANYGYTF.

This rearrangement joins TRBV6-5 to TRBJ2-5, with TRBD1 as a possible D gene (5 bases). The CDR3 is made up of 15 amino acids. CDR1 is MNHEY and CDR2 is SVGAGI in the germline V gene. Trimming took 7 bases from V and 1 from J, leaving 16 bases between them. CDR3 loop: CASKLRWGLQETQYF. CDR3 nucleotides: TGTGCCAGCAAATTACGGTGGGGCCTCCAAGAGACCCAGTACTTC.

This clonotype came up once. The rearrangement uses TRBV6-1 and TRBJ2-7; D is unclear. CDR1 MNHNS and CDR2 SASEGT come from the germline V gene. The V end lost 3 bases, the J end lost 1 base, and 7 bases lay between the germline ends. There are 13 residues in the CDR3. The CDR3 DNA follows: TGTGCCAGCAGTGAGCAGTATTCCTACGAGCAGTACGTC. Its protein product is CASSEQYSYEQYV.

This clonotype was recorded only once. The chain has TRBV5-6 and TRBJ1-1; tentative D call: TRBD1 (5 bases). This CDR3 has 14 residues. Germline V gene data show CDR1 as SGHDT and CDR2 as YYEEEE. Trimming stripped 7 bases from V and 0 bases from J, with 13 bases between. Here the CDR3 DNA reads TGTGCCAGCGGGACCGTAACCCTGAACACTGAAGCTTTCTTT. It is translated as CASGTVTLNTEAFF.